This T cell receptor (beta chain) came from a study of T-cell memory formation after mild COVID-19 (dated by TCRdb to the early 2020s). A note on the overall study: TCR sequence clusters from the two donors were found to be largely donor specific. The cohort comprised two young, previously healthy adult volunteers, one female and one male. In a couple of donors, T-cell clones that expanded and contracted after mild COVID-19 were tracked by sequencing TCRalpha and TCRbeta repertoires over time.

Ficoll-Paque density gradient centrifugation was the method used to isolate PBMCs. This clonotype was seen many times. Its antigen specificity is not known. Base-call qualities are not available, and no considerably larger clone is one nucleotide away. The full study reports these points: Some responding clones were found in pre-infection memory, which suggests that pre-existing cross-reactive memory T cells took part in the SARS-CoV-2 response. Clones contracting from day 15 to 85 had balanced CD4/CD8 phenotypes, while a second wave expanding from day 15 to 37 was biased towards CD4+. The study covered only a couple of mild cases, and larger cohorts including severe cases with pre-infection samples were considered necessary. SARS-CoV-2 specificity was not confirmed for the second-wave clones peaking on day 37. Contracting CD4+ clones were found mainly in CM and EM memory subsets, while CD8+ clones were enriched in EMRA.

Sequenced on an Illumina NovaSeq 6000. Using 5'RACE with constant-segment primers, TCRalpha and TCRbeta cDNA libraries were constructed, with sample barcodes and unique molecular identifiers added in the process. RNA was extracted from every sample with Trizol reagent. Libraries were amplified in two PCR steps, with a second sample barcode and Illumina TruSeq adapters added in the second step. Libraries were sequenced on an Illumina NovaSeq with 2 x 150 bp paired-end reads. In the original analysis: The reads were demultiplexed and collapsed into UMI-guided consensus sequences using migec v1.2.7. Using mixcr v2.1.11, UMI consensuses were aligned to TRA and TRB V and J templates and then assembled into clonotypes. Expanded or contracted clonotypes were those called significant by both edgeR and NoisET, with noise models trained on biological replicates. For edgeR calls, the cutoffs were a false discovery rate-adjusted p below 0.01 and a log2 fold-change threshold of 1. As an exploratory analysis of dynamics, max-normalized trajectories of the 1000 most abundant clonotypes were examined by PCA with hierarchical clustering. Separately sequenced CD4+ and CD8+ repertoires were used to assign a CD4 or CD8 phenotype to each responding clone. Clones were called with MiXCR by TCRdb after fastp trimmed the public reads at Q25, and only in-frame beta chains were retained. One record per CDR3 amino acid sequence lists the most common genes and DNA. These V and J calls derive from TCRdb rather than the authors' analysis. For this sample the table gives 15,000 to 20,000 distinct CDR3 sequences, of which around 20% were detected only once. 60% to 70% of the sample goes to the ten largest clones.

V is shortened by 0 bases, J by 3 bases, and the region joining them spans 15 bases. Including the terminal cysteine and phenylalanine, the CDR3 comprises 17 residues. Only CDR3 DNA remains: 51 bases, in frame from the first base. CDR1 SEHNR and CDR2 FQNEAQ are derived from the germline V gene (reference sequence). The sequenced sample consisted of PBMCs or a T cell subset sorted from them (not recorded which). The clonotype was recovered from a man aged 18 to 30 who had mild COVID-19 (a few samples of this study predate the infection). The sample titles of this study are shuffled in the database, so cell type and time point are left out; the donor was told from shared clones. The chain is assembled from TRBV7-9 and TRBJ1-3, and the D gene may be TRBD1, 6 bases matching. CDR3 loop: CASSLAVQGKDGNTIYF. The bases read TGTGCCAGCAGCTTAGCGGTTCAGGGGAAGGATGGAAACACCATATATTTT.